Below are 2 T cell receptor beta chains sequenced from a single sample in a study of T cells in Graves' hyperthyroidism and ophthalmopathy. Amplification of TCR beta CDR3 regions was performed using RNA transcripts as template. Using the HTBI primer set, a first-round RT-PCR was run on the TCR CDR3. Via MiXCR, TCRdb re-called the multiplex PCR reads, giving one row per CDR3 protein. The top ten hold about half of the sample, which has 450,000 to 500,000 distinct CDR3 sequences, 22% seen once. The sample taken for sequencing was blood. The source is a woman aged 70-85 years with Graves' ophthalmopathy.

This clonotype was picked up a small number of times. The genes are TRBV27 and TRBJ2-7; the match to TRBD1 covers 8 bases. The J segment lost 6 bases and the V segment lost 5 bases, leaving 6 bases of the junction unmatched. Per germline, CDR1 MNHEY and CDR2 SMNVEV (reference sequence). The CDR3 length is 13 residues. CDR3 in amino acids: CASSLSGQGEQYF. As DNA, the CDR3 is TGTGCCAGCAGTCTTTCCGGACAGGGCGAGCAGTACTTC.

This clonotype came up many times. V is TRBV28 and J is TRBJ1-5, with D unresolved. CDR1 is MDHEN, CDR2 SYDVKM, per germline. This CDR3 has 13 amino acids. Trimming pared 2 bases from V and 5 bases from J, leaving 7 bases between. The CDR3 region has the DNA TGTGCCAGCAGTTTAAGGCGGGATCAGCCCCAGCATTTT. Residues: CASSLRRDQPQHF.